This note documents a single T cell receptor (beta chain) sequence. Here immunoSEQ multiplex PCR was the method, and the copy in TCRdb shows in-frame clones only, minus some. The data hold about 510,000 clones, with over 60% observed a single time. With 6 bases removed from V and 0 bases from J, the gap between germline ends came to 8 bases. This CDR3 is 14 amino acids long. Germline CDR1 KGHSH, CDR2 LQKENI. The sample belongs to a study of shared clonotypes between healthy human individuals. This chain links TRBV18 with TRBJ2-2; possible D gene TRBD1, 5 bases. The source material was PBMCs. This clonotype originated in a woman in her forties in good health. Some clones in this sample may be carry-over from other donors' samples. The CDR3: CASSAGSNTGELFF. The DNA for the CDR3 is TGTGCCAGCTCGGCAGGGTCGAACACCGGGGAGCTGTTTTTT.